This TCR beta chain originates from a study of T cells in Graves' hyperthyroidism and ophthalmopathy. General study points: Ophthalmopathy and stable hyperthyroidism were told apart by a 13 V-J model.

Template material for amplifying TCR beta CDR3 regions consisted of RNA transcripts. A set of HTBI primers served as the primers for a first-round RT-PCR of the TCR CDR3. Using its own MiXCR run on the multiplex PCR reads, TCRdb lists one record per CDR3 protein. This sample yields roughly 500,000 distinct CDR3 sequences, of which 11% to 15% are seen a single time; almost 6% belongs to the top ten. In this sample, this clonotype turned up many times. What it binds is unknown. Patients having uncontrolled infection, another autoimmune disease, pregnancy or lactation were not included. Trimming left V 3 bases short and J 4 bases short, with 6 bases between. The CDR3 has 12 residues. Germline CDR1 is DFQATT and CDR2 is SNEGSKA (reference sequence).

This TCR came from a woman aged 25 to 39 with Graves' hyperthyroidism that later progressed to Graves' ophthalmopathy. V usage is TRBV20-1 and J usage is TRBJ1-4, with TRBD1 as a possible D gene (5 bases). The sample was blood. This CDR3 reads CSASRDNEKLFF. CDR3 in DNA: TGCAGTGCTAGCAGGGATAATGAAAAACTGTTTTTT.